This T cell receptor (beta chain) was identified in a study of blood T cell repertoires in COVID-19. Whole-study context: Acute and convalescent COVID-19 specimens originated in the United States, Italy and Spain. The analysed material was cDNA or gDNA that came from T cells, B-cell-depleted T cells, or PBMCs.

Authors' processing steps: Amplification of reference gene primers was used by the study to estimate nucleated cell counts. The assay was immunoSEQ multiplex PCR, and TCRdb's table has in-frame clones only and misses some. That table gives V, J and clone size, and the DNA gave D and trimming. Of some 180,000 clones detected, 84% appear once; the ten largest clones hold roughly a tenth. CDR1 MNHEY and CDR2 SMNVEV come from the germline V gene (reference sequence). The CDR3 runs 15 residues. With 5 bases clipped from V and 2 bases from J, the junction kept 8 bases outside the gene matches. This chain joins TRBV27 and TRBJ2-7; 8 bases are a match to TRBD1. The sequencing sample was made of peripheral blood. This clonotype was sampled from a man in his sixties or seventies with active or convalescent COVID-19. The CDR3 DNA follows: TGTGCCAGCAGTCCGATGGGACAGGTCCCCTACGAGCAGTACTTC. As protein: CASSPMGQVPYEQYF.